Below, one T cell receptor beta chain is given with its context. No antigen is known for it. This sample is part of a study of CD8 T cells in Susac syndrome. Whole-study results and caveats: It was acknowledged in the study that its TCR sequencing and HLA analysis involved a relatively small number of individuals.

About 0.45 to 1 ug RNA was reverse transcribed with random hexamers. The authors amplified TCR beta CDR3 across 54 Vbeta and 13 Jbeta using immunoSEQ multiplex PCR. TCRdb used MiXCR to reprocess the immunoSEQ multiplex PCR reads, holding one entry per CDR3 protein. The sample records tens of thousands of distinct CDR3 sequences, over 90% being singletons. The clonotype comes from a human donor with Susac syndrome. The sequenced sample was CD8+ T cells from PBMCs.

The CDR3 nucleotides are TGCAGCATAAACACCGGGACAGAGCAGTTCTTC. This gives the protein CSINTGTEQFF. The chain employs TRBV29-1 and TRBJ2-1, with a possible D match to TRBD1 (6 bases). CDR1 SQVTM and CDR2 ANQGSEA come from the germline V gene. The length of the CDR3 is 11 residues. V was cut by 8 bases and J by 10 bases, with 15 bases left in between.